This entry features one T cell receptor beta chain sequence. The time point: recipient sample about 28 days before transplant, after cytoreduction. This specimen comes from a study of T cell clonotyping in hematopoietic cell transplantation. The data were produced by immunoSEQ multiplex PCR, yet TCRdb's version contains in-frame clones alone and is incomplete. The sample includes more than 70,000 clones, around 96% of them seen just once. CDR3 length: 12 residues. Germline V lookup: CDR1 MNHEY, CDR2 SVGAGI. V was pared by 8 bases and J by 2 bases, with 9 bases between. This chain uses TRBV6-5 with TRBJ1-1; D is undetermined. This receptor was taken from a woman in her forties or fifties with acute myeloid leukemia. Some clones in this sample may be carry-over from other donors' samples. The sample in question was peripheral blood mononuclear cells, obtained before stem cell transplant. The CDR3: CASLSANTEAFF. Written as DNA, the CDR3 is TGTGCCAGCCTTAGCGCCAACACTGAAGCTTTCTTT.